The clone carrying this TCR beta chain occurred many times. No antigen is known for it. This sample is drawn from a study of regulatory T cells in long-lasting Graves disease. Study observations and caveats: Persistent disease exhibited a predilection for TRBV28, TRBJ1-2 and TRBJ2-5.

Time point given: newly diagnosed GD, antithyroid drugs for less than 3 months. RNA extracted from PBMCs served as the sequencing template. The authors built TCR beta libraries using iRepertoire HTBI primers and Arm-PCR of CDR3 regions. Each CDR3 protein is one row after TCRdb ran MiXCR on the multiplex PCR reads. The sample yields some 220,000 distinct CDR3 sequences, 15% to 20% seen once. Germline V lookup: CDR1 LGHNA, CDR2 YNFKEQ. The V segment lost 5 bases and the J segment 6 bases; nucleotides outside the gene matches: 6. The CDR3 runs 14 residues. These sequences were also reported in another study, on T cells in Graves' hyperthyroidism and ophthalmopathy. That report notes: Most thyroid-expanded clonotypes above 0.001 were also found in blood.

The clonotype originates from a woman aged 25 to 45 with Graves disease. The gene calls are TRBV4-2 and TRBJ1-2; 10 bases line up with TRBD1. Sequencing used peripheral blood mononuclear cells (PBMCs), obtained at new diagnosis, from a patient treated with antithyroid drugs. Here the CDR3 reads CASSYRDRGHGYTF. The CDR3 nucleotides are TGTGCCAGCAGCTACCGGGACAGGGGTCATGGCTACACCTTC.